The 21 T cell receptor beta chains below come from one sample, sequenced in a study of cytotoxic CD8 clonotypes in ibrutinib-treated CLL. The method was immunoSEQ multiplex PCR; TCRdb's version includes in-frame clones alone and lacks a portion of them. This repertoire shows around 140,000 clones, approximately 80% found once; its top ten account for about 7.6%. Sequencing used PBMCs, obtained after 36 months of ibrutinib treatment. The receptor source for this set is a human donor with chronic lymphocytic leukemia.

CDR3 sequence reads: CASSVALANTGELFF. The CDR3 nucleotides read TGTGCCAGCAGTGTAGCACTCGCGAACACCGGGGAGCTGTTTTTT. V gene TRBV6-1 combines with J gene TRBJ2-2; D gene uncertain. Germline V CDR1 and CDR2: MNHNS, SASEGT. The CDR3 contains 15 residues. V gave up 4 bases and J gave up 0 bases, with 9 bases separating them.

This clone was seen a few times. The chain has TRBV2 and TRBJ1-2; D gene unclear. The CDR3 spans 12 residues. Germline V gives CDR1 SNHLY, CDR2 FYNNEI. The V gene lost 7 bases and the J gene lost 6 bases, with 12 bases spanning the gap. Here the CDR3 DNA reads TGTGCCAGCACCATCAACAGAAATGGCTACACCTTC. Encoded protein: CASTINRNGYTF.

The chain joins TRBV19 to TRBJ1-6, with D uncertain. The CDR3 is 16 residues long. Germline CDR1 and CDR2: LNHDA and SQIVND (reference sequence). Deletions cut 6 bases from V and 9 bases from J, with 21 bases between. CDR3 DNA: TGTGCCAGTAGGATTGATCGCGGGGTTATCGGTTCACCCCTCCACTTT. Translation gives CASRIDRGVIGSPLHF. Supplemented by reference TRBV19 and TRBJ1-6, the full variable domain reads DGGITQSPKYLFRKEGQNVTLSCEQNLNHDAMYWYRQDPGQGLRLIYYSQIVNDFQKGDIAEGYSVSREKKESFPLTVTSAQKNPTAFYLCASRIDRGVIGSPLHFGNGTRLTVT.

The V and J genes are TRBV30 and TRBJ2-7; no reliable D call. Between the trimmed V and J ends, which lost 2 bases and 2 bases, there was a span of 4 bases. The germline CDR1 and CDR2 sequences are GTSNPN and SVGIG (reference sequence). This CDR3 has 11 residues. The CDR3 nucleotides are TGTGCCTGGAGTCGAGCCTACGAGCAGTACTTC. Translated, it gives CAWSRAYEQYF. Drawing the rest from reference TRBV30 and TRBJ2-7, the complete variable domain is SQTIHQWPATLVQPVGSPLSLECTVEGTSNPNLYWYRQAAGRGLQLLFYSVGIGQISSEVPQNLSASRPQDRQFILSSKKLLLSDSGFYLCAWSRAYEQYFGPGTRLTVT.

The genes are TRBV6-1 and TRBJ2-3; D is uncertain. The ends were cut back, 5 bases at V and 2 bases at J, with 5 bases in the middle. The CDR3 is 12 residues long. CDR1 and CDR2 (germline): MNHNS, SASEGT. CDR3 nucleotides: TGTGCCAGCAGTACAACCACAGATACGCAGTATTTT. Encoded protein: CASSTTTDTQYF.

J is TRBJ2-1 and V is TRBV5-1, with a weak D call TRBD2 (5 bases). This CDR3 contains 15 residues. Germline lookup yields CDR1 SGHRS and CDR2 YFSETQ. V dropped 2 bases and J dropped 0 bases, with 9 bases sitting between them. The CDR3 coding sequence is TGCGCCAGCAGCTTTAAAAGCGGCTCCTACAATGAGCAGTTCTTC. Amino acids: CASSFKSGSYNEQFF.

The V call is TRBV27, the J call TRBJ2-1; D is undetermined. The germline V and J ends were trimmed by 3 bases and 2 bases, with 8 bases remaining between them. The germline V gene encodes CDR1 MNHEY and CDR2 SMNVEV (reference sequence). The CDR3 spans 14 residues. CDR3 region: CASSFGVAYNEQFF. CDR3 nucleotides: TGTGCCAGCAGTTTCGGTGTGGCCTACAATGAGCAGTTCTTC.

The chain is built from TRBV6-6 and TRBJ1-4, with 7 bases that match TRBD1. The CDR3 runs 13 residues. The V gene's germline CDR1 is MNHNY and CDR2 SVGAGI (reference sequence). The junction had 5 bases not matched to a gene; V was cut back by 7 bases and J by 6 bases. In nucleotides, the CDR3 is TGTGCCAGCACCCGGGACAGTTATGAAAAACTGTTTTTT. The encoded protein is CASTRDSYEKLFF.

The chain is built from TRBV2 and TRBJ2-3, with TRBD2 as a possible D gene (6 bases). Looked up from germline, CDR1 is SNHLY and CDR2 is FYNNEI. V gave up 7 bases and J gave up 1 base, with 9 bases separating them. The CDR3 is 13 residues long. The CDR3 spells CASMKRGTDTQYF. For the CDR3, the DNA is TGTGCCAGCATGAAGCGGGGCACAGATACGCAGTATTTT.

The CDR3 sequence is CASRSPEETQYF. The CDR3 bases are TGTGCCAGTCGATCCCCGGAGGAGACCCAGTACTTC. The chain uses TRBV6-6 and TRBJ2-5; D gene ambiguous. Germline V CDR1 and CDR2: MNHNY, SVGAGI (reference sequence). Trimming cost V 9 bases and J 5 bases, with 13 bases left between them. The CDR3 length is 12 residues.

This rearrangement joins TRBV19 to TRBJ1-1; D call uncertain. This CDR3 has 11 amino acids. Trimming pared 5 bases from V and 3 bases from J, leaving 4 bases between. Germline V gene sequence: CDR1 LNHDA, CDR2 SQIVND (reference sequence). The chain's CDR3 is CASSGHTEAFF. The DNA of the CDR3 is TGTGCCAGTAGTGGTCACACTGAAGCTTTCTTT.

This clone was detected only a few times. The genes are TRBV10-3 and TRBJ2-1; TRBD2 matches 11 bases. Trimming took 3 bases from V and 6 from J; bases not matched to a gene: 4. Germline V gene lookup returns CDR1 ENHRY and CDR2 SYGVKD. The CDR3 contains 15 residues. The CDR3 sequence is CAISDSGRERNEQFF. CDR3 in DNA: TGTGCCATCAGTGATAGCGGGAGGGAACGCAATGAGCAGTTCTTC.

The genes are TRBV19 and TRBJ2-1; 11 positions agree with TRBD2. From germline, CDR1 is LNHDA and CDR2 SQIVND (reference sequence). The CDR3 has 15 residues. The ends lost 4 bases at V and 6 bases at J; junction bases unmatched: 5. The CDR3 is CASSSGLAGGNEQFF. CDR3 sequence (DNA): TGTGCCAGTAGTAGCGGACTAGCGGGCGGCAATGAGCAGTTCTTC.

The rearrangement uses TRBV15 and TRBJ2-1; TRBD2 matches at 7 bases. The CDR3 covers 15 residues. The trim removed 4 bases at V and 4 bases at J, leaving 7 bases unmatched. CDR1 and CDR2 (germline): LNHNV, YYDKDF (reference sequence). CDR3 DNA: TGTGCCACCAGCACGATGACTAGCAGATACAATGAGCAGTTCTTC. This sequence encodes CATSTMTSRYNEQFF.

The V and J genes are TRBV29-1 and TRBJ2-2, with 7 bases lining up with TRBD1. CDR1 and CDR2 from the germline V gene are SQVTM and ANQGSEA. The V segment lost 5 bases and the J segment 2 bases; nucleotides outside the gene matches: 8. The CDR3 covers 15 residues. CDR3 sequence reads: CSVWDRRYNTGELFF. CDR3 in DNA: TGCAGCGTTTGGGACAGAAGATATAACACCGGGGAGCTGTTTTTT.

The J gene is TRBJ2-5, the V gene TRBV10-3, with a weak D call TRBD1 (5 bases). The germline V and J ends were trimmed by 2 bases and 2 bases, with 6 bases remaining between them. The germline CDR1 and CDR2 sequences are ENHRY and SYGVKD. The CDR3 is 13 residues long. CDR3 nucleotides: TGTGCCATCAGTGAGCAGGGTCAAGAGACCCAGTACTTC. Protein product: CAISEQGQETQYF.

This chain links TRBV7-3 with TRBJ2-1; TRBD2 is a possible D gene (5 bases). Germline values: CDR1 SGHTA, CDR2 FQGTGA. The CDR3 sequence is 15 residues long. Trimming took 2 bases from V and 0 from J, leaving 8 bases between them. The CDR3: CASSLAGPSYNEQFF. DNA of the CDR3: TGTGCCAGCAGCTTAGCGGGCCCCTCCTACAATGAGCAGTTCTTC.

This rearrangement joins TRBV7-9 to TRBJ1-2; D perhaps matches TRBD1 (6 bases). Germline-derived CDR1 and CDR2 are SEHNR and FQNEAQ (reference sequence). This CDR3 is built from 14 residues. V lost 3 bases and J 4 bases, leaving 12 bases between the germline ends. CDR3 in DNA: TGTGCCAGCAGCTTCGAAACAGGGCTCTATGGCTACACCTTC. It translates to CASSFETGLYGYTF.

The rearrangement joins TRBV7-9 to TRBJ2-1; D gene ambiguous. Germline V gene lookup returns CDR1 SEHNR and CDR2 FQNEAQ (reference sequence). This CDR3 comprises 13 residues. V was trimmed by 0 bases and J by 10 bases, leaving 10 bases between them. Here the CDR3 reads CASSLALTEEQFF. CDR3 nucleotides: TGTGCCAGCAGCTTAGCGTTGACGGAAGAGCAGTTCTTC.

The genes are TRBV6-1 and TRBJ2-7; 10 bases match TRBD2. V lost 4 bases to trimming and J lost 3 bases; unmatched junction nucleotides: 6. The CDR3 spans 15 residues. Germline assignment: CDR1 MNHNS and CDR2 SASEGT. The DNA for the CDR3 is TGTGCCAGCAGTGCTGTGGCTAGCGGGAGCTACGAGCAGTACTTC. Translating it yields CASSAVASGSYEQYF.

The chain links TRBV19 to TRBJ1-4; 8 bases fit TRBD1. The J segment lost 11 bases and the V segment lost 6 bases, leaving 11 bases of the junction unmatched. Per the germline V gene, CDR1 is LNHDA and CDR2 is SQIVND (reference sequence). The CDR3 runs 14 residues. The DNA of the CDR3 is TGTGCCAGTAGGGTCCAGGGGGCGAACGGGAAACTGTTTTTT. Amino acid sequence: CASRVQGANGKLFF.